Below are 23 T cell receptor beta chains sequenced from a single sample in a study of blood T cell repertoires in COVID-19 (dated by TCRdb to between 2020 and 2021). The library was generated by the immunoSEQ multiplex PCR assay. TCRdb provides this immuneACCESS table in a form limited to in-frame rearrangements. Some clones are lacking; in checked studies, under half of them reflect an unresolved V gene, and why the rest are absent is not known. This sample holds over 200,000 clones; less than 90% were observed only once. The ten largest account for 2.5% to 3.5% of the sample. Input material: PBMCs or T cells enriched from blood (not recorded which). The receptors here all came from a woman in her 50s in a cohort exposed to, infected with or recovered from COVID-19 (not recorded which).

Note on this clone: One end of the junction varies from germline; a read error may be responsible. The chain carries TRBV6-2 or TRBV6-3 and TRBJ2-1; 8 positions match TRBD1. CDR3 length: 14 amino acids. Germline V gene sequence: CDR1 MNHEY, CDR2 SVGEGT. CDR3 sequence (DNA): TGTGCCAGCAGCCCGGGACAGGATTACAATGAGCGGTTCTTC. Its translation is CASSPGQDYNERFF.

The chain's CDR3 is CASSYTGQAYGYTF. The CDR3 bases are TGTGCCAGCAGTTACACCGGACAAGCCTATGGCTACACCTTC. The V gene is TRBV6-5, the J gene TRBJ1-2, with D maybe TRBD1 (5 bases). Germline V CDR1 and CDR2: MNHEY, SVGAGI. The CDR3 has 14 amino acids. With 2 bases removed from V and 4 bases from J, the gap between germline ends came to 11 bases.

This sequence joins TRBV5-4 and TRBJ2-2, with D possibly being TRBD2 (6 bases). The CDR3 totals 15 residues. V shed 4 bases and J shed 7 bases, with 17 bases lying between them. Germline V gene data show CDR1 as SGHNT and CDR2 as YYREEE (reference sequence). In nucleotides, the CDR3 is TGTGCCAGCAGCCCGGATGCGGGACGGAGCGGGGAGCTGTTTTTT. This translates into CASSPDAGRSGELFF.

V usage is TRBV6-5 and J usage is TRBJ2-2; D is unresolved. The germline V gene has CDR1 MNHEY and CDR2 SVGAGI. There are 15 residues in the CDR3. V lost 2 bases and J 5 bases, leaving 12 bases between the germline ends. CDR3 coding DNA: TGTGCCAGCAGTTACGGCAGGTCTTGGACCGGGGAGCTGTTTTTT. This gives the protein CASSYGRSWTGELFF.

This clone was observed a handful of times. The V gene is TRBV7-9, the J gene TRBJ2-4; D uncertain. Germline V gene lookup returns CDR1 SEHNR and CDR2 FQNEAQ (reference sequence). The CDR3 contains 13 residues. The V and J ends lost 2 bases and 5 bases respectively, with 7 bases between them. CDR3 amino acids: CASSLFAENIQYF. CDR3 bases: TGTGCCAGCAGCTTATTTGCAGAAAACATTCAGTACTTC.

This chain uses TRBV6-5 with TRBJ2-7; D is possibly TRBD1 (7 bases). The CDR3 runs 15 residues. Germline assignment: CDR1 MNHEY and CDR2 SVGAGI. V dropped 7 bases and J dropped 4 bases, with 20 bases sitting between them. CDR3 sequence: CASTNRGRGFYEQYF. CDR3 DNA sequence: TGTGCCAGCACCAACAGGGGCCGGGGGTTTTACGAGCAGTACTTC.

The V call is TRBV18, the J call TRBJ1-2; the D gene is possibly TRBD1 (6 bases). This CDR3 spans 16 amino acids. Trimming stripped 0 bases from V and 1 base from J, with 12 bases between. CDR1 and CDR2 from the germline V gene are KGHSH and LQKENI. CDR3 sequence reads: CASSPPVVDSNYGYTF. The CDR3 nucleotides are TGTGCCAGCTCACCACCGGTCGTGGACAGTAACTATGGCTACACCTTC.

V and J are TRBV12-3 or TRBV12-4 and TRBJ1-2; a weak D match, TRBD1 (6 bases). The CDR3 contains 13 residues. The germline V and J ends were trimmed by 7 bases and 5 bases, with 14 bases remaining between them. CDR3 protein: CASMGAARYGYTF. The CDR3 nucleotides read TGTGCCAGCATGGGGGCAGCTAGGTATGGCTACACCTTC.

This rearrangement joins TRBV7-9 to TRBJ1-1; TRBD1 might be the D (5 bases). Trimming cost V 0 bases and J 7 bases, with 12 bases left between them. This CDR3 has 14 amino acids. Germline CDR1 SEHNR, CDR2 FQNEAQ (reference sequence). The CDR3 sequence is CASSLAGGTDEAFF. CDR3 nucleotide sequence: TGTGCCAGCAGCTTAGCTGGGGGGACTGATGAAGCTTTCTTT.

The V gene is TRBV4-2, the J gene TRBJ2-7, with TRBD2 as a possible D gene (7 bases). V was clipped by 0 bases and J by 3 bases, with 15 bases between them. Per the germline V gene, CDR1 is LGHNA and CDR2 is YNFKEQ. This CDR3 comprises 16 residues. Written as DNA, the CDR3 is TGTGCCAGCAGCCAAGACGGGGCGGGGGCCAGCTACGAGCAGTACTTC. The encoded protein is CASSQDGAGASYEQYF.

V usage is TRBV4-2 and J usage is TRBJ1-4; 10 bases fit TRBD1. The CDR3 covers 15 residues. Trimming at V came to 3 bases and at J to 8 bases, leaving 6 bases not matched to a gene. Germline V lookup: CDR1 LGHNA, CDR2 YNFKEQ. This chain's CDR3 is CASSHPGQGLEKLFF. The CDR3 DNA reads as TGTGCCAGCAGCCACCCGGGACAGGGGCTCGAAAAACTGTTTTTT.

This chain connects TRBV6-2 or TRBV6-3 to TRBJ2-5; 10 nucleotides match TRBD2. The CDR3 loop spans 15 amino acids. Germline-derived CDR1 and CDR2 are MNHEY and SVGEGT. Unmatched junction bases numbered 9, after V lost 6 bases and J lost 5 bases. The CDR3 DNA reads TGTGCCAGCAGCAGGCTAGCGGGGGACGGGGAGACCCAGTACTTC. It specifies CASSRLAGDGETQYF.

The CDR3 sequence is CASVGTPPLNNEQFF. The CDR3 DNA is TGTGCCAGCGTCGGGACTCCCCCACTCAACAATGAGCAGTTCTTC. This chain joins TRBV6-5 and TRBJ2-1, with D possibly being TRBD2 (6 bases). Germline V CDR1 and CDR2: MNHEY, SVGAGI. The V gene lost 8 bases and the J gene lost 5 bases, with 19 bases spanning the gap. There are 15 residues in the CDR3.

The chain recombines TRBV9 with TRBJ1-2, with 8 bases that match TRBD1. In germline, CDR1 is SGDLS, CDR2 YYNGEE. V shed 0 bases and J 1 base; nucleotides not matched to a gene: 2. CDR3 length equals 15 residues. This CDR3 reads CASSVGTGINYGYTF. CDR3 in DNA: TGTGCCAGCAGCGTAGGGACAGGGATTAACTATGGCTACACCTTC.

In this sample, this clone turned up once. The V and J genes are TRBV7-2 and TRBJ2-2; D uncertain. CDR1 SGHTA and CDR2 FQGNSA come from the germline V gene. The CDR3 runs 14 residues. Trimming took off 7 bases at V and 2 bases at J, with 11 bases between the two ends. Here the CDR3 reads CASMLTLNTGELFF. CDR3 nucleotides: TGTGCCAGCATGTTGACTCTAAACACCGGGGAGCTGTTTTTT.

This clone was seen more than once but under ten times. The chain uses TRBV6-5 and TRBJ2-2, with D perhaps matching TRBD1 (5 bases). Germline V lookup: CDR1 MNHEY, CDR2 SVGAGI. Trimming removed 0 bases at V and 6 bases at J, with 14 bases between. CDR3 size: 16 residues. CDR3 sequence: CASSYSRTLNAGELFF. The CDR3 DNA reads TGTGCCAGCAGTTACTCAAGGACATTAAACGCCGGGGAGCTGTTTTTT.

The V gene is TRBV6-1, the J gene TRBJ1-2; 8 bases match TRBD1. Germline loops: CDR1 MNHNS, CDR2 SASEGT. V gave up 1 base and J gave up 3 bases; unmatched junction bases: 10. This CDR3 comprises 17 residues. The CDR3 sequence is CASSEGGGQGRYYGYTF. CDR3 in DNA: TGTGCCAGCAGTGAAGGGGGAGGACAGGGAAGGTACTATGGCTACACCTTC.

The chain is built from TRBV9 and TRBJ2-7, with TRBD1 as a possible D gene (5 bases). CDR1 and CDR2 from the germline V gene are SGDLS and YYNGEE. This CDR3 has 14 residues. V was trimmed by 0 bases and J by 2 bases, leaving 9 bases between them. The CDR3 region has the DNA TGTGCCAGCAGCGTAGACCTGGGGCCCTACGAGCAGTACTTC. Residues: CASSVDLGPYEQYF.

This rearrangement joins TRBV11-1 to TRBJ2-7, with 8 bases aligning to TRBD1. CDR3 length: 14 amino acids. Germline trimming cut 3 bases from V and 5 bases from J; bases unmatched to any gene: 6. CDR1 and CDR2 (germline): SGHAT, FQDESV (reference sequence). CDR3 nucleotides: TGTGCCAGCAGCTTGGCCGGGACAGGAAACGAGCAGTACTTC. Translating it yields CASSLAGTGNEQYF.

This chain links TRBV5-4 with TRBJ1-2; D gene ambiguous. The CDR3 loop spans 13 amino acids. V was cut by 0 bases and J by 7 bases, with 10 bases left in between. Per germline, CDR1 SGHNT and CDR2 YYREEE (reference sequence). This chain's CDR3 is CASSLVAEGGYTF. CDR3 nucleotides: TGTGCCAGCAGCTTGGTGGCAGAGGGTGGCTACACCTTC. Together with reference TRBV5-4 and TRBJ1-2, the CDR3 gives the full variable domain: ETGVTQSPTHLIKTRGQQVTLRCSSQSGHNTVSWYQQALGQGPQFIFQYYREEENGRGNFPPRFSGLQFPNYSSELNVNALELDDSALYLCASSLVAEGGYTFGSGTRLTVV.

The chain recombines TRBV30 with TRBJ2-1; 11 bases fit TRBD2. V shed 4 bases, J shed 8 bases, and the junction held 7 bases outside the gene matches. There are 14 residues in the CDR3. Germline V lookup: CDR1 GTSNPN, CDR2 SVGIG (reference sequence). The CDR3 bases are TGTGCCTGGACCCCGGGACTAGCGGCGGATGAGCAGTTCTTC. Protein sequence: CAWTPGLAADEQFF.

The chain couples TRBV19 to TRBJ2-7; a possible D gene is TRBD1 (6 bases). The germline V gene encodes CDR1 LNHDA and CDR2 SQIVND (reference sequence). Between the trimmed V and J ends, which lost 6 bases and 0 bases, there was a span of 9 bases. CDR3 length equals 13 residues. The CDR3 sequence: CASRDRASYEQYF. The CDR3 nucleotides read TGTGCCAGTAGGGACAGAGCCTCCTACGAGCAGTACTTC.

DNA of the CDR3: TGTGCCAGCAGTTGGGTACGACTACAGGGGATTGAAGCTTTCTTT. Protein sequence: CASSWVRLQGIEAFF. The rearrangement joins TRBV6-2 or TRBV6-3 to TRBJ1-1, with TRBD1 identical over 7 bases. The V gene's germline CDR1 is MNHEY and CDR2 SVGEGT. The CDR3 covers 15 residues. V shed 4 bases, J shed 7 bases, and the junction held 12 bases outside the gene matches.